The TCR beta chain described here comes from a study of cytomegalovirus exposure and HLA in healthy donors. Study-wide results and limits: As a later analysis showed, a missense DCLRE1C variant was linked to trimming of TCR beta V- and J-genes. Researchers counted roughly 150 TCR beta chains as cytomegalovirus-associated. The authors judged a highly shared variant cluster likely a sequencing artifact.

For this clone: The antigen remains unidentified. Germline is not matched at one junction end, which may reflect a read error.

The CDR3 covers 15 residues. Germline V CDR1 and CDR2: GTSNPN, SVGIG (reference sequence). Both 60 Vbeta primers and 13 Jbeta primers went into the PCR. Only in-frame clones appear in the TCRdb table, and some are missing; sequencing was by immunoSEQ multiplex PCR. The sample has approximately 37,000 clones; the top ten hold approximately 6%. The sequenced sample consisted of PBMCs. The receptor's source is a human donor in good health. This sequence joins TRBV30 and TRBJ2-1; a weak D match, TRBD2 (7 bases). CDR3 loop: CAGSRTGRVYNEQFF. The CDR3 DNA follows: TGTGCCGGGAGTAGAACAGGGAGGGTGTACAATGAGCAGTTCTTC.